The 21 T cell receptor beta chains below all came from one sample that was sequenced in a study of blood T cell repertoires in COVID-19. Only in-frame clones appear in the TCRdb table, and some are missing; sequencing was by immunoSEQ multiplex PCR. The sample yields fewer than 250,000 clones, about four fifths seen once. The sequenced sample was peripheral blood. These TCRs come from a middle-aged woman with active or convalescent COVID-19.

This clone was seen a single time. The rearrangement joins TRBV2 to TRBJ2-5; a weak D match, TRBD1 (5 bases). Trimming removed 1 base at V and 0 bases at J, with 6 bases between. The CDR3 consists of 14 residues. Germline loops: CDR1 SNHLY, CDR2 FYNNEI. The DNA of the CDR3 is TGTGCCAGCAGTGAAGGACAGAACCAAGAGACCCAGTACTTC. Protein: CASSEGQNQETQYF.

This clone appeared a single time. The junction departs from germline at one end; a sequencing error may be responsible. The rearrangement joins TRBV20-1 to TRBJ2-7; possibly TRBD2 for D (5 bases). This CDR3 comprises 11 residues. Germline assignment: CDR1 DFQATT and CDR2 SNEGSKA (reference sequence). The CDR3 here is CSADYGRLRDF. CDR3 coding DNA: TGCAGTGCTGACTATGGACGGCTACGTGACTTC.

J is TRBJ2-7 and V is TRBV3-1 (or the pseudogene TRBV3-2); no clear D gene. Germline CDR1 is LGHDT and CDR2 is YNNKEL (reference sequence). Trimming took off 4 bases at V and 2 bases at J, with 15 bases between the two ends. The CDR3 sequence is 15 residues long. In DNA, the CDR3 is TGTGCCAGCAGCCGAAGACTTACCATTACCTACGAGCAGTACTTC. This encodes CASSRRLTITYEQYF.

V usage is TRBV7-3 and J usage is TRBJ2-1, with D hard to call. Trimming left V 5 bases short and J 4 bases short, with 12 bases between. The CDR3 totals 14 residues. CDR1 SGHTA and CDR2 FQGTGA come from the germline V gene. CDR3 nucleotide sequence: TGTGCCAGCAGCCCAACGACAAATTACAATGAGCAGTTCTTC. The encoded protein is CASSPTTNYNEQFF.

V usage is TRBV10-3 and J usage is TRBJ2-7; 9 positions agree with TRBD1. The length of the CDR3 is 13 residues. Germline CDR1 reads ENHRY; CDR2 reads SYGVKD. V shed 10 bases and J 1 base; nucleotides not matched to a gene: 5. The CDR3, as DNA: TGTGCCAGTGGGACAGGGAAATCCTACGAGCAGTACTTC. This translates into CASGTGKSYEQYF.

The chain employs TRBV7-2 and TRBJ2-4, with 7 bases identical to TRBD2. The junction had 7 bases not matched to a gene; V was cut back by 1 base and J by 4 bases. The V gene's germline CDR1 is SGHTA and CDR2 FQGNSA. This CDR3 is 16 amino acids long. CDR3 in amino acids: CASSLVSAGPKNIQYF. CDR3 DNA: TGTGCCAGCAGCTTAGTTTCAGCGGGACCAAAAAACATTCAGTACTTC. The variable domain in full, completed from reference TRBV7-2 and TRBJ2-4, reads GAGVSQSPSNKVTEKGKDVELRCDPISGHTALYWYRQSLGQGLEFLIYFQGNSAPDKSGLPSDRFSAERTGGSVSTLTIQRTQQEDSAVYLCASSLVSAGPKNIQYFGAGTRLSVL.

The rearrangement uses TRBV2 and TRBJ2-1; TRBD2 agrees at 8 bases. The germline V gene encodes CDR1 SNHLY and CDR2 FYNNEI. After removal of 8 bases from V and 4 bases from J, the junction contained 7 bases not matched to a gene. This CDR3 is built from 14 residues. Here the CDR3 DNA reads TGTGCCAGCGAGACTAGCGTGCGATACAATGAGCAGTTCTTC. Its protein product is CASETSVRYNEQFF.

The chain uses TRBV7-3 and TRBJ2-5; D remains unclear. V gave up 1 base and J gave up 4 bases, with 10 bases separating them. CDR3 length: 14 amino acids. Germline CDR1 is SGHTA and CDR2 is FQGTGA. CDR3 protein: CASSLSSIGETQYF. Written as DNA, the CDR3 is TGTGCCAGCAGCTTAAGTAGCATCGGAGAGACCCAGTACTTC.

As DNA, the CDR3 is TGCGCCAGCAGCCTAGAGACAGTCAATGAAAAACTGTTTTTT. This encodes CASSLETVNEKLFF. This chain connects TRBV4-1 to TRBJ1-4, with a possible D match to TRBD1 (5 bases). CDR3 length: 14 residues. V lost 4 bases, J lost 5 bases, and 11 bases lay in between. Germline values: CDR1 MGHRA, CDR2 YSYEKL.

The rearrangement links TRBV2 to TRBJ1-1, with 7 bases matching TRBD1. Looked up from germline, CDR1 is SNHLY and CDR2 is FYNNEI. CDR3 length: 15 residues. The trim removed 5 bases at V and 0 bases at J, leaving 6 bases unmatched. CDR3 sequence: CASSIGTVMNTEAFF. The DNA for the CDR3 is TGTGCCAGCAGTATTGGGACAGTGATGAACACTGAAGCTTTCTTT.

The chain has TRBV25-1 and TRBJ2-3; 7 bases are shared with TRBD1. With 2 bases clipped from V and 3 bases from J, the junction kept 2 bases outside the gene matches. The CDR3 contains 14 residues. Germline V lookup: CDR1 MGHDK, CDR2 SYGVNS. DNA for the CDR3: TGTGCCAGCAGTGAAAAACAGGGGACAGATACGCAGTATTTT. It yields the protein CASSEKQGTDTQYF.

The rearrangement links TRBV18 to TRBJ1-5, with 7 nucleotides matching TRBD1. V gave up 6 bases and J gave up 7 bases; unmatched junction bases: 3. This CDR3 is 12 amino acids long. Germline V CDR1 and CDR2: KGHSH, LQKENI. CDR3 protein: CASSGTEQPQHF. The CDR3 DNA reads as TGTGCCAGCTCCGGGACAGAGCAGCCCCAGCATTTT. Filled out from reference TRBV18 and TRBJ1-5, the complete variable domain reads NAGVMQNPRHLVRRRGQEARLRCSPMKGHSHVYWYRQLPEEGLKFMVYLQKENIIDESGMPKERFSAEFPKEGPSILRIQQVVRGDSAAYFCASSGTEQPQHFGDGTRLSIL.

The table lists this clone with a few counts. V is TRBV5-4 and J is TRBJ1-5; D unresolved. Between the trimmed V and J ends, which lost 4 bases and 5 bases, there was a span of 7 bases. The length of the CDR3 is 12 residues. Germline CDR1 is SGHNT and CDR2 is YYREEE (reference sequence). Here the CDR3 DNA reads TGTGCCAGCAGCCGAGAGGATCAGCCCCAGCATTTT. Protein product: CASSREDQPQHF.

The chain carries TRBV19 and TRBJ1-1; the D is unclear. Germline CDR1 is LNHDA and CDR2 is SQIVND (reference sequence). CDR3 length equals 14 residues. V was cut by 0 bases and J by 11 bases, with 16 bases left in between. The CDR3 DNA is TGTGCCAGTAGTATAGAGGGGAGGAAGGCCGCGGCTTTCTTT. Translation: CASSIEGRKAAAFF.

V gene TRBV10-3 combines with J gene TRBJ1-2, with D possibly matching TRBD1 (6 bases). The CDR3 covers 18 residues. CDR1 is ENHRY, CDR2 SYGVKD, per germline. The ends were cut back, 6 bases at V and 1 base at J, with 24 bases in the middle. The CDR3 reads CAIRGNDETDSLNYGYTF. CDR3 nucleotides: TGTGCCATCAGGGGGAATGACGAAACGGACAGCCTTAACTATGGCTACACCTTC.

This clone is a singleton in its sample. The CDR3 protein is CASSQDEAGTETQYF. The CDR3 nucleotides are TGTGCCAGCAGCCAAGATGAGGCGGGCACGGAGACCCAGTACTTC. This chain joins TRBV14 and TRBJ2-5, with a weak D call TRBD2 (5 bases). The CDR3 contains 15 residues. Germline values: CDR1 SGHDN, CDR2 FVKESK. Trimming took off 0 bases at V and 5 bases at J, with 13 bases between the two ends.

The V call is TRBV4-3, the J call TRBJ1-2; 9 bases map to TRBD1. V lost 0 bases and J lost 8; bases outside the gene matches: 7. The germline gives CDR1 LGHNA, CDR2 YSLEER. The CDR3 sequence is 15 residues long. CDR3 in DNA: TGCGCCAGCAGCCAAGATGTACAGGGGGCGCGAGGCTACACCTTC. Its translation is CASSQDVQGARGYTF.

V is TRBV18 and J is TRBJ2-1; TRBD1 is a possible D gene (6 bases). Germline lookup yields CDR1 KGHSH and CDR2 LQKENI. V was pared by 2 bases and J by 5 bases, with 13 bases between. The CDR3 is made up of 15 amino acids. CDR3 residues: CASSPRPGEHNEQFF. The CDR3 DNA sequence: TGTGCCAGCTCACCAAGGCCAGGGGAACACAATGAGCAGTTCTTC.

This chain uses TRBV28 with TRBJ1-1, with 8 nucleotides matching TRBD1. CDR1 is MDHEN, CDR2 SYDVKM, per germline. Losses at the gene ends were 4 bases for V and 7 bases for J; bases not matched to a gene: 5. The CDR3 is made up of 13 amino acids. The CDR3 reads CASSSDGQGEAFF. The CDR3 DNA follows: TGTGCCAGCAGTTCCGACGGACAGGGTGAAGCTTTCTTT.

The chain uses TRBV5-5 and TRBJ2-7; D call uncertain. V lost 3 bases, J lost 6 bases, and 22 bases lay in between. Germline V CDR1 and CDR2: SGHKS, YYEKEE (reference sequence). The CDR3 has 16 residues. CDR3 protein: CASSSANWQAAREQYF. The CDR3 coding sequence is TGTGCCAGCAGCTCGGCTAACTGGCAGGCTGCTCGCGAGCAGTACTTC. The whole variable domain, remainder taken from reference TRBV5-5 and TRBJ2-7, is DAGVTQSPTHLIKTRGQQVTLRCSPISGHKSVSWYQQVLGQGPQFIFQYYEKEERGRGNFPDRFSARQFPNYSSELNVNALLLGDSALYLCASSSANWQAAREQYFGPGTRLTVT.

The chain joins TRBV12-5 to TRBJ2-2, with 9 bases matching TRBD2. The V gene's germline CDR1 is LGHNT and CDR2 FRNRAP. The CDR3 sequence is 20 residues long. Trimming removed 10 bases from V and 0 bases from J; junction bases left unmatched: 21. CDR3 protein: CAKCLPGGAGGFANTGELFF. DNA of the CDR3: TGTGCTAAATGCCTCCCCGGGGGGGCGGGAGGGTTCGCGAACACCGGGGAGCTGTTTTTT.